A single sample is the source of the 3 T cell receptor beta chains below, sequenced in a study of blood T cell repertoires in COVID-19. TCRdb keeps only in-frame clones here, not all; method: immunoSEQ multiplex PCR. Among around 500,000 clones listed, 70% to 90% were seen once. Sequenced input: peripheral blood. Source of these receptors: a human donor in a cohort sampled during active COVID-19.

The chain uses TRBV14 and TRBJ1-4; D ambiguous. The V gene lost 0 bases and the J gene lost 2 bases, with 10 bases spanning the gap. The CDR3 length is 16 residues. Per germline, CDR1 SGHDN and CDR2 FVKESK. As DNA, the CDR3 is TGTGCCAGCAGCCAAGACCTAGTTGGGACTAATGAAAAACTGTTTTTT. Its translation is CASSQDLVGTNEKLFF.

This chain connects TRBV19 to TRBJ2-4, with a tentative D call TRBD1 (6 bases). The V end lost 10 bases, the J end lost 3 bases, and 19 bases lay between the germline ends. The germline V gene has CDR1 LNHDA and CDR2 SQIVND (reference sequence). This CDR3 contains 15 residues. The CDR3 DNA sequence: TGTGCCATCCCGACGGGACACGGGGACAAAAACATTCAGTACTTC. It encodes CAIPTGHGDKNIQYF. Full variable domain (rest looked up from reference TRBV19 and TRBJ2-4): DGGITQSPKYLFRKEGQNVTLSCEQNLNHDAMYWYRQDPGQGLRLIYYSQIVNDFQKGDIAEGYSVSREKKESFPLTVTSAQKNPTAFYLCAIPTGHGDKNIQYFGAGTRLSVL.

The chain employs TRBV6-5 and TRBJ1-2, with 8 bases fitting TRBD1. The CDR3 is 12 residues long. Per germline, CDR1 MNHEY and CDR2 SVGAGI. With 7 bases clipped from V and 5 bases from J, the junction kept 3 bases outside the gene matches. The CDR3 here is CASTTGEYGYTF. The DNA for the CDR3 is TGTGCCAGCACGACAGGGGAGTATGGCTACACCTTC.